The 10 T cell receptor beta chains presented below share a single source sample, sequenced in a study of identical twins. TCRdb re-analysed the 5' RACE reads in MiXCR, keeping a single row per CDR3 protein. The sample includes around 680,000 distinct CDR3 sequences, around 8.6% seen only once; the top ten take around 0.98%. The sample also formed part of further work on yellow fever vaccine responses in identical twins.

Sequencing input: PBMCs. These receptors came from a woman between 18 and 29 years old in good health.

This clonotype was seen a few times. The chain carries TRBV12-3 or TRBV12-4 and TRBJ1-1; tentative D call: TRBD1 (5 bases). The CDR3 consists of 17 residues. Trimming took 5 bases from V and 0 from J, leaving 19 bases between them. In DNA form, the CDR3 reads TGTGCCAGCAGTGGGGACGGAACTAGGGCAGTGAACACTGAAGCTTTCTTT. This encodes CASSGDGTRAVNTEAFF.

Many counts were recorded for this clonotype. The CDR3 nucleotides read TGTGCCAGCAGCTCTACTAGCGGGGGCGTCTCCTACGAGCAGTACTTC. This codes for CASSSTSGGVSYEQYF. The rearrangement joins TRBV7-2 to TRBJ2-7; 11 bases are a match to TRBD2. Germline values: CDR1 SGHTA, CDR2 FQGNSA. Germline trimming cut 4 bases from V and 0 bases from J; bases unmatched to any gene: 5. The CDR3 spans 16 residues.

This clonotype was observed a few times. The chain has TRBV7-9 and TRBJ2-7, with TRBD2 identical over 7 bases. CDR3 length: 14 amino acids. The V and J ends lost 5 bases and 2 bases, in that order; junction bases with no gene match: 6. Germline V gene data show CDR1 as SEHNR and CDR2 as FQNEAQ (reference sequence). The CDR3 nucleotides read TGTGCCAGCAGCCAGGGAGGGCGGCCCTACGAGCAGTACTTC. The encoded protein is CASSQGGRPYEQYF.

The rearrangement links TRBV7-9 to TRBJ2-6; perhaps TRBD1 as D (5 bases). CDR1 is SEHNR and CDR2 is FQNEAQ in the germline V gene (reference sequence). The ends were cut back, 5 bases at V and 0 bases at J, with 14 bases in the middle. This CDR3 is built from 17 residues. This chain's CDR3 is CASSPTTGFSGANVLTF. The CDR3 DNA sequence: TGTGCCAGCAGCCCAACCACAGGTTTCTCTGGGGCCAACGTCCTGACTTTC.

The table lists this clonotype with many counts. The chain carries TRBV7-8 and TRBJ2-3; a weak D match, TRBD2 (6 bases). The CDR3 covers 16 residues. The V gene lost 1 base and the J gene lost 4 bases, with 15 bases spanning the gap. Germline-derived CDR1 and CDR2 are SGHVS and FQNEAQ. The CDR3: CASSLDGLATSDTQYF. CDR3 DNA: TGTGCCAGCAGCTTAGATGGGCTAGCGACGTCAGATACGCAGTATTTT.

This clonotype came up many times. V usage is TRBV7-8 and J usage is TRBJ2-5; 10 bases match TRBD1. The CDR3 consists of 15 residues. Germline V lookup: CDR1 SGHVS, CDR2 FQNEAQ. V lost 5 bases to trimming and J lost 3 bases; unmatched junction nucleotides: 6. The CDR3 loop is CASSDRGRQEETQYF. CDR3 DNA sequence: TGTGCCAGCAGCGACAGGGGGCGCCAGGAAGAGACCCAGTACTTC.

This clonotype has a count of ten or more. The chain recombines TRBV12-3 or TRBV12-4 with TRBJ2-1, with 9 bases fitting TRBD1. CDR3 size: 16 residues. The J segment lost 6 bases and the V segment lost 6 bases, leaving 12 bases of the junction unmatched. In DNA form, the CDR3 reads TGTGCCAGCAGCCCCACCGGGACAGGGACGGTCAATGAGCAGTTCTTC. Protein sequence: CASSPTGTGTVNEQFF.

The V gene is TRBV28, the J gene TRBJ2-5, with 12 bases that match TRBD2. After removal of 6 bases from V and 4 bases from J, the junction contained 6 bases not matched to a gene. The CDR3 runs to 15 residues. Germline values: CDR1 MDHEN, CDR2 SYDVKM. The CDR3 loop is CASSHGLAGRETQYF. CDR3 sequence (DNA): TGTGCCAGCAGCCATGGACTAGCGGGACGAGAGACCCAGTACTTC.

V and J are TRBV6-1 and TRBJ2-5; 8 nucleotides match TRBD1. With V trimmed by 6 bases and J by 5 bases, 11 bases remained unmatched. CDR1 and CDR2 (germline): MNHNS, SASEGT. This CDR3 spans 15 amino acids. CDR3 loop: CASSPRTGWMETQYF. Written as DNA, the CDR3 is TGTGCCAGCAGCCCGCGGACAGGGTGGATGGAGACCCAGTACTTC.

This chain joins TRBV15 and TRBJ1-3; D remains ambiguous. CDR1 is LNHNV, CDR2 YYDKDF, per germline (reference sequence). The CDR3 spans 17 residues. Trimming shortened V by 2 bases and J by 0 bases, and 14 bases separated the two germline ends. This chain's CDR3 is CATSRSRRAHSGNTIYF. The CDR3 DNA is TGTGCCACCAGCAGATCCCGGAGGGCCCACTCTGGAAACACCATATATTTT.